Presented here are 23 T cell receptor beta chains from one specimen sequenced in a study of human T cells and chemical hapten exposure. Time point indicated: pre-sensitization, week 0. The treatment was: therapeutic diphenylcyclopropenone sensitization with weekly scalp DPC. TCRdb redid the calling of the RACE reads with MiXCR, one entry per CDR3 protein. The table records about 40,000 distinct CDR3 sequences, about 10% of them present only once. The sequencing here drew on whole blood, taken in connection with sensitization to the hapten diphenylcyclopropenone (DPC). These receptors all come from a man aged 30 to 45 with alopecia areata. Some clones in this sample may be carry-over from other donors' samples.

The chain couples TRBV20-1 to TRBJ1-2, with 8 bases fitting TRBD1. The V and J ends lost 6 bases and 8 bases, in that order; junction bases with no gene match: 8. Germline V gene sequence: CDR1 DFQATT, CDR2 SNEGSKA (reference sequence). The CDR3 runs 12 residues. The DNA of the CDR3 is TGCAGTGCCCGAGGACAGGGTCGAGGCTACACCTTC. Translating it yields CSARGQGRGYTF.

The table lists this clonotype with many counts. The V gene is TRBV7-6, the J gene TRBJ2-3; D is unresolved. The CDR3 sequence is 16 residues long. From germline, CDR1 is SGHVS and CDR2 FNYEAQ. V dropped 1 base and J dropped 3 bases, with 14 bases sitting between them. CDR3 DNA: TGTGCCAGCAGCTTAGTCGTGACGCGATTGACAGATACGCAGTATTTT. This encodes CASSLVVTRLTDTQYF.

This clonotype was detected many times. The chain recombines TRBV4-3 with TRBJ1-1; possibly TRBD1 for D (6 bases). CDR1 and CDR2 from the germline V gene are LGHNA and YSLEER. This CDR3 contains 14 residues. Trimming pared 1 base from V and 7 bases from J, leaving 13 bases between. The CDR3 DNA sequence: TGCGCCAGCAGCCAAGCCAGGGACAACGGTGAAGCTTTCTTT. Translating gives CASSQARDNGEAFF.

The chain couples TRBV12-3 or TRBV12-4 to TRBJ2-3; 11 bases agree with TRBD2. V shed 8 bases and J 2 bases; nucleotides not matched to a gene: 6. The CDR3 is 15 amino acids. This CDR3 is CASGKTSGTTDTQYF. CDR3 nucleotides: TGTGCCAGCGGAAAGACTAGCGGGACCACAGATACGCAGTATTTT.

In this sample, this clonotype turned up a few times. This chain joins TRBV18 and TRBJ1-5; 11 positions agree with TRBD1. The J segment lost 6 bases and the V segment lost 5 bases, leaving 6 bases of the junction unmatched. Germline V lookup: CDR1 KGHSH, CDR2 LQKENI. The CDR3 is made up of 15 amino acids. The CDR3 DNA is TGTGCCAGCTCAACGGGACAGGGGGTCGGTCAGCCCCAGCATTTT. Protein sequence: CASSTGQGVGQPQHF.

This clonotype was observed a few times. The V gene is TRBV6-1, the J gene TRBJ2-7, with D possibly matching TRBD1 (6 bases). In germline, CDR1 is MNHNS, CDR2 SASEGT. The CDR3 spans 14 residues. Trimming took 2 bases from V and 7 from J, leaving 15 bases between them. This CDR3 is CASSESLQGGEQYV. Written as DNA, the CDR3 is TGTGCCAGCAGTGAATCGCTACAGGGTGGAGAGCAGTACGTC.

V gene TRBV10-3 combines with J gene TRBJ2-1; D is possibly TRBD1 (5 bases). The germline gives CDR1 ENHRY, CDR2 SYGVKD. Trimming cost V 6 bases and J 8 bases, with 14 bases left between them. This CDR3 contains 13 residues. The CDR3 loop reads CAIRGQGRDEQFF. In DNA form, the CDR3 reads TGTGCCATCAGGGGGCAGGGCCGTGATGAGCAGTTCTTC.

This clonotype has just a few counts. This chain joins TRBV7-8 and TRBJ1-2; a possible D gene is TRBD1 (5 bases). The V end was cut by 2 bases, the J end by 4 bases, with 14 bases between. The CDR3 consists of 15 residues. Germline CDR1 reads SGHVS; CDR2 reads FQNEAQ. This CDR3 reads CASSLIGAGAYGYTF. CDR3 nucleotide sequence: TGTGCCAGCAGCTTAATTGGGGCGGGAGCCTATGGCTACACCTTC.

This clonotype was observed a handful of times. The V call is TRBV18, the J call TRBJ1-1, with D perhaps matching TRBD1 (6 bases). Deletions cut 3 bases from V and 6 bases from J, with 11 bases between. Per the germline V gene, CDR1 is KGHSH and CDR2 is LQKENI. The CDR3 has 13 amino acids. CDR3 loop: CASSPTTGPEAFF. Written as DNA, the CDR3 is TGTGCCAGCTCACCCACGACAGGACCTGAAGCTTTCTTT.

This clonotype occurred a few times. The chain uses TRBV7-8 and TRBJ1-6; the D is unclear. Trimming took off 1 base at V and 9 bases at J, with 16 bases between the two ends. The CDR3 sequence is 16 residues long. Germline-derived CDR1 and CDR2 are SGHVS and FQNEAQ. The CDR3 DNA follows: TGTGCCAGCAGCTTAGAGGGCACAGCGAAGGGTTCACCCCTCCACTTT. Translated: CASSLEGTAKGSPLHF.

This clonotype was observed at least ten times. The genes are TRBV20-1 and TRBJ2-1, with TRBD2 matching over 10 bases. CDR1 is DFQATT, CDR2 SNEGSKA, per germline (reference sequence). The CDR3 totals 14 residues. The V segment lost 6 bases and the J segment 5 bases; nucleotides outside the gene matches: 7. The CDR3 DNA is TGCAGTGCGCCGCTAGCGGGAGCTAACAATGAGCAGTTCTTC. Its protein product is CSAPLAGANNEQFF.

This clonotype was seen a few times. The rearrangement joins TRBV7-9 to TRBJ1-1; D unresolved. Germline V gene data show CDR1 as SEHNR and CDR2 as FQNEAQ (reference sequence). The V end lost 2 bases, the J end lost 1 base, and 5 bases lay between the germline ends. The CDR3 sequence is 13 residues long. The CDR3 sequence is CASSLSANTEAFF. The CDR3 coding sequence is TGTGCCAGCAGCTTAAGCGCGAACACTGAAGCTTTCTTT.

In the case of this clonotype: This may arise from a read error, as a much more abundant clone is one base away. V usage is TRBV15 and J usage is TRBJ2-3; D remains ambiguous. The CDR3 spans 14 residues. The V end was cut by 0 bases, the J end by 7 bases, with 11 bases between. Germline V gives CDR1 LNHNV, CDR2 YYDKDF (reference sequence). This CDR3 reads CATSREGKINTQYF. CDR3 nucleotides: TGTGCCACCAGCAGAGAGGGGAAGATTAATACGCAGTATTTT.

This rearrangement joins TRBV27 to TRBJ2-3; 9 nucleotides line up with TRBD1. The germline CDR1 and CDR2 sequences are MNHEY and SMNVEV (reference sequence). J lost 2 bases, V lost 8 bases, and 14 bases had no gene match. The CDR3 has 17 amino acids. The DNA of the CDR3 is TGTGCCAGCGCCTCATACAGGGGGCGGGTAACCACAGATACGCAGTATTTT. This gives the protein CASASYRGRVTTDTQYF.

This clonotype is medium-sized (0.01 to 0.1%). The chain is built from TRBV18 and TRBJ1-1; D is uncertain. Trimming left V 3 bases short and J 7 bases short, with 15 bases between. The CDR3 covers 14 residues. Germline CDR1 reads KGHSH; CDR2 reads LQKENI. The CDR3 DNA is TGTGCCAGCTCACCCTCACCCGGCCCAGTTGAAGCTTTCTTT. Amino acids: CASSPSPGPVEAFF.

This clonotype has more than one count but fewer than ten. The DNA of the CDR3 is TGCAGTGCTAGAGATGCACTAGCGGGTAATTACGAGCAGTACTTC. Translating it yields CSARDALAGNYEQYF. The chain couples TRBV20-1 to TRBJ2-7, with 9 bases matching TRBD2. Trimming cost V 0 bases and J 4 bases; bases outside gene matches: 7. This CDR3 is built from 15 residues. From germline, CDR1 is DFQATT and CDR2 SNEGSKA (reference sequence).

This clonotype was seen ten or more times. This sequence joins TRBV2 and TRBJ1-3, with unresolved D. Between the trimmed V and J ends, which lost 4 bases and 8 bases, there was a span of 3 bases. Germline V gene sequence: CDR1 SNHLY, CDR2 FYNNEI. This CDR3 has 10 residues. As DNA, the CDR3 is TGTGCCAGCAGTGGCCACACCATATATTTT. Translation: CASSGHTIYF.

The V gene is TRBV28, the J gene TRBJ2-3, with unresolved D. CDR3 length: 15 residues. CDR1 is MDHEN, CDR2 SYDVKM, per germline. Trimming left V 2 bases short and J 1 base short, with 10 bases between. In DNA, the CDR3 is TGTGCCAGCAGTTTAAGTGGAGACCGCACAGATACGCAGTATTTT. Encoded protein: CASSLSGDRTDTQYF.

The chain links TRBV5-1 to TRBJ1-2; 7 positions match TRBD1. CDR3 length: 15 amino acids. Per the germline V gene, CDR1 is SGHRS and CDR2 is YFSETQ. Trimming cost V 3 bases and J 8 bases; bases outside gene matches: 13. DNA for the CDR3: TGCGCCAGCAGCTCGACAGGGTTTGCAACTTCAGGCTACACCTTC. This codes for CASSSTGFATSGYTF. The entire variable domain, with the rest obtained from reference TRBV5-1 and TRBJ1-2, is as follows: KAGVTQTPRYLIKTRGQQVTLSCSPISGHRSVSWYQQTPGQGLQFLFEYFSETQRNKGNFPGRFSGRQFSNSRSEMNVSTLELGDSALYLCASSSTGFATSGYTFGSGTRLTVV.

The chain has TRBV7-2 and TRBJ2-3; D not resolved. With 4 bases removed from V and 0 bases from J, the gap between germline ends came to 8 bases. Germline V gene lookup returns CDR1 SGHTA and CDR2 FQGNSA. The CDR3 is 14 amino acids. The CDR3: CASSSRMSTDTQYF. The CDR3 nucleotides are TGTGCCAGCAGCTCCCGAATGAGCACAGATACGCAGTATTTT.

This clonotype was recorded many times. The chain joins TRBV18 to TRBJ2-1; unclear D gene. Trimming removed 3 bases from V and 8 bases from J, with 5 bases in between. Germline loops: CDR1 KGHSH, CDR2 LQKENI. The CDR3 contains 11 residues. CDR3 sequence: CASSPRDEQFF. The CDR3 nucleotides are TGTGCCAGCTCACCTAGGGATGAGCAGTTCTTC.

This clonotype was counted at least ten times. The chain has TRBV28 and TRBJ2-5; TRBD2 matches at 7 bases. Trimming cost V 2 bases and J 6 bases; bases outside gene matches: 6. CDR3 length: 14 amino acids. Germline V lookup: CDR1 MDHEN, CDR2 SYDVKM. In DNA form, the CDR3 reads TGTGCCAGCAGTTTAGCGGGAGAGGGAAAGACCCAGTACTTC. Amino acid sequence: CASSLAGEGKTQYF.

This clonotype occurred many times. V and J are TRBV6-4 and TRBJ2-1, with 8 bases lining up with TRBD2. The CDR3 has 14 residues. Germline V CDR1 and CDR2: MRHNA, SNTAGT. Trimming took 2 bases from V and 8 from J; bases not matched to a gene: 5. This chain's CDR3 is CASSDAGGRDEQFF. CDR3 nucleotides: TGTGCCAGCAGTGACGCGGGGGGAAGGGATGAGCAGTTCTTC.